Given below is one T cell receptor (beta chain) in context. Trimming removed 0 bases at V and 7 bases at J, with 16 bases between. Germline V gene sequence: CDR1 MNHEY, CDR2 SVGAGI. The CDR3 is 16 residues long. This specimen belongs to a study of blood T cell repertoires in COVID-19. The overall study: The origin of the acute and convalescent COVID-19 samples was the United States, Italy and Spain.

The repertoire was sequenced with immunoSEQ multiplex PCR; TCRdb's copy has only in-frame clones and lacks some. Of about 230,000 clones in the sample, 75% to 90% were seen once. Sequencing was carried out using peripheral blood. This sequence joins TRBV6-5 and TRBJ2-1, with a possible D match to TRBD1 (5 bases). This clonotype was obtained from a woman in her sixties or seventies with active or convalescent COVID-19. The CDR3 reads CASSYSSGMGINEQFF. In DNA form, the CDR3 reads TGTGCCAGCAGTTACTCGTCAGGGATGGGGATTAATGAGCAGTTCTTC.